The table lists the clone carrying this TCR beta chain with a count of one. This sample was taken from a study of blood T cell repertoires in COVID-19. On the study more broadly: Sample material is recorded as cDNA or gDNA derived from T cells, B-cell-depleted T cells, or PBMCs.

This study enrolled people aged about 18 to 90 from about two dozen US geographic areas. Two negative PCRs, clearance, or symptom resolution had been documented for recovered Cohort 3 donors. As processed by the authors: For nucleated cells, counts were estimated from reference gene primer amplification. Assay: immunoSEQ multiplex PCR; the TCRdb copy retains only in-frame clones and omits some. For V, J and clone size, that table is used; D and trimming come from the DNA. This sample has roughly 180,000 clones, with roughly 85% found just once. The CDR3 is 17 amino acids. Germline assignment: CDR1 SGHVS and CDR2 FNYEAQ. V lost 5 bases to trimming and J lost 5 bases; unmatched junction nucleotides: 11.

The sequenced sample consisted of PBMCs or T cells enriched from blood (not recorded which). The source of this sequence is a man between 40 and 49 years old who had recovered from COVID-19. This chain uses TRBV7-6 with TRBJ2-2, with TRBD2 matching 10 bases. CDR3 in amino acids: CASSQGASGGLTGELFF. For the CDR3, the DNA is TGTGCCAGCAGCCAGGGGGCTAGCGGGGGATTAACCGGGGAGCTGTTTTTT.